This T cell receptor (beta chain) came from a study of blood T cell repertoires in COVID-19. Study at large: Italy, Spain and the United States were the sources of the convalescent and acute COVID-19 samples. Nucleic acid was either cDNA or gDNA, and it came from T cells, B-cell-depleted T cells, or PBMCs.

Trimming took 3 bases from V and 4 from J, leaving 10 bases between them. The V gene's germline CDR1 is SGHAT and CDR2 FQNNGV. This CDR3 is 14 amino acids long. In the authors' workflow: Reference gene primer amplification gave nucleated cell count estimates. Sequenced by immunoSEQ multiplex PCR; TCRdb stores in-frame clones only, minus some. The V and J calls and clone size come from that table; D and trimming were worked out from the DNA. The table lists roughly 200,000 clones, approximately 87% of them singletons, with 6.2% in the top ten. This chain uses TRBV11-2 with TRBJ2-1; D perhaps matches TRBD1 (6 bases). The sample consisted of peripheral blood. The clonotype originates from a man between 60 and 70 years old who had recovered from COVID-19. In DNA, the CDR3 is TGTGCCAGCAGCTTGGCTGGACAGTACAATGAGCAGTTCTTC. This encodes CASSLAGQYNEQFF.